Each of the 32 T cell receptor beta chains below was sequenced from the same sample in a study of cytomegalovirus exposure and HLA in healthy donors. PCR used 60 Vbeta primers and 13 Jbeta primers. Clones were sequenced by immunoSEQ multiplex PCR, and TCRdb holds only the in-frame ones, with some missing. This sample has about 200,000 clones, with roughly 80% found just once. Source material: PBMCs. The receptors shown here come from a man aged 25 to 40 in good health and CMV-seronegative.

J is TRBJ2-1 and V is TRBV10-1, with 13 bases lining up with TRBD2. Germline CDR1 reads WNHNN; CDR2 reads SYGVQD (reference sequence). V lost 6 bases, J lost 10 bases, and 18 bases stayed unmatched. The CDR3 spans 18 residues. The DNA of the CDR3 is TGCGCCAGCAGCCACCTTCGGACTAGCGGGGGACAGACAGGGGAGCAGTTCTTC. It yields the protein CASSHLRTSGGQTGEQFF.

This chain uses TRBV5-6 with TRBJ2-3, with a tentative D call TRBD1 (6 bases). In germline, CDR1 is SGHDT, CDR2 YYEEEE. The CDR3 has 12 amino acids. With 1 base removed from V and 8 bases from J, the gap between germline ends came to 8 bases. CDR3 DNA: TGTGCCAGCAGCTTGTCCAGGGGTACGCAGTATTTT. Translation gives CASSLSRGTQYF.

This chain links TRBV4-1 with TRBJ2-7; 11 positions match TRBD2. The trim removed 3 bases at V and 0 bases at J, leaving 4 bases unmatched. Germline V gives CDR1 MGHRA, CDR2 YSYEKL. CDR3 size: 16 residues. The CDR3 is CASSQGTSGSSYEQYF. DNA for the CDR3: TGCGCCAGCAGCCAGGGGACTAGCGGCAGCTCCTACGAGCAGTACTTC.

This chain joins TRBV7-2 and TRBJ2-2; D perhaps matches TRBD1 (5 bases). Germline lookup yields CDR1 SGHTA and CDR2 FQGNSA. V was shortened by 7 bases and J by 4 bases, with 16 bases between the two germline ends. The CDR3 is made up of 15 amino acids. The CDR3 coding sequence is TGTGCCAGCACCCCAGGGTTCGTGCGCACCGGGGAGCTGTTTTTT. Protein: CASTPGFVRTGELFF. The entire variable domain, with the rest obtained from reference TRBV7-2 and TRBJ2-2, is as follows: GAGVSQSPSNKVTEKGKDVELRCDPISGHTALYWYRQSLGQGLEFLIYFQGNSAPDKSGLPSDRFSAERTGGSVSTLTIQRTQQEDSAVYLCASTPGFVRTGELFFGEGSRLTVL.

This clone was counted only a few times. This rearrangement joins TRBV29-1 to TRBJ2-1, with 9 bases identical to TRBD1. The germline V gene encodes CDR1 SQVTM and CDR2 ANQGSEA. This CDR3 spans 14 amino acids. Unmatched junction bases numbered 3, after V lost 4 bases and J lost 2 bases. The CDR3 region is CSVVGTGTYNEQFF. CDR3 DNA: TGCAGCGTTGTGGGGACAGGGACCTACAATGAGCAGTTCTTC.

The chain joins TRBV11-2 to TRBJ2-1, with 10 positions matching TRBD2. From germline, CDR1 is SGHAT and CDR2 FQNNGV. The CDR3 consists of 14 residues. V dropped 1 base and J dropped 9; count of bases not matched to a gene: 3. The CDR3 coding sequence is TGTGCCAGCAGCTTAGTAGCGGGGGGAGGTGAGCAGTTCTTC. Residues: CASSLVAGGGEQFF. The whole variable domain, remainder taken from reference TRBV11-2 and TRBJ2-1, is EAGVAQSPRYKIIEKRQSVAFWCNPISGHATLYWYQQILGQGPKLLIQFQNNGVVDDSQLPKDRFSAERLKGVDSTLKIQPAKLEDSAVYLCASSLVAGGGEQFFGPGTRLTVL.

The chain is built from TRBV28 and TRBJ2-7; TRBD1 might be the D (6 bases). V lost 5 bases and J 3 bases, leaving 11 bases between the germline ends. The CDR3 runs 13 residues. Germline V gene sequence: CDR1 MDHEN, CDR2 SYDVKM. The CDR3 DNA is TGTGCCAGCAGTGCCGGGACAAGCTACGAGCAGTACTTC. Translated: CASSAGTSYEQYF.

This clone has only one observation. The CDR3, as DNA: TGTGCCAGCAGTTATGCAGGTATCTCCTACGAGCAGTACTTC. This codes for CASSYAGISYEQYF. The genes are TRBV6-6 and TRBJ2-7, with no clear D. V lost 3 bases and J lost 0, with 9 bases in between. The V gene's germline CDR1 is MNHNY and CDR2 SVGAGI (reference sequence). The CDR3 covers 14 residues.

The V and J genes are TRBV5-6 and TRBJ2-5, with 9 nucleotides matching TRBD1. The V and J ends lost 5 bases and 6 bases, in that order; junction bases with no gene match: 5. In germline, CDR1 is SGHDT, CDR2 YYEEEE. This CDR3 is built from 13 residues. This CDR3 reads CASRRDRGKTQYF. In DNA, the CDR3 is TGTGCCAGCAGGCGCGACAGGGGGAAGACCCAGTACTTC.

J is TRBJ2-5 and V is TRBV6-6; 11 nucleotides agree with TRBD2. This CDR3 is built from 14 residues. From germline, CDR1 is MNHNY and CDR2 SVGAGI (reference sequence). The ends lost 2 bases at V and 6 bases at J; junction bases unmatched: 2. In DNA form, the CDR3 reads TGTGCCAGCAGTTACCGACTAGCGGGACAGACCCAGTACTTC. This sequence encodes CASSYRLAGQTQYF.

V gene TRBV19 combines with J gene TRBJ1-5, with 7 bases aligning to TRBD1. The CDR3 runs 15 residues. Germline CDR1 is LNHDA and CDR2 is SQIVND (reference sequence). V dropped 6 bases and J dropped 2; count of bases not matched to a gene: 7. CDR3 protein: CASSAGTVGNQPQHF. CDR3 coding DNA: TGTGCCAGTAGCGCCGGGACAGTAGGCAATCAGCCCCAGCATTTT.

V usage is TRBV9 and J usage is TRBJ2-7; D is undetermined. The germline V gene encodes CDR1 SGDLS and CDR2 YYNGEE. The CDR3 is 13 residues long. V lost 0 bases and J lost 9, with 13 bases in between. The CDR3 bases are TGTGCCAGCAGCGTAGCTACGGAGAATGCGCAGTACTTC. It encodes CASSVATENAQYF.

The V call is TRBV19, the J call TRBJ1-5; D is ambiguous. Germline-derived CDR1 and CDR2 are LNHDA and SQIVND (reference sequence). V was clipped by 3 bases and J by 5 bases, with 5 bases between them. The CDR3 loop spans 12 amino acids. The CDR3 sequence: CASSIYDQPQHF. The CDR3 DNA reads TGTGCCAGTAGTATCTACGATCAGCCCCAGCATTTT.

The gene calls are TRBV11-2 and TRBJ2-5, with TRBD1 identical over 7 bases. The trim removed 4 bases at V and 7 bases at J, leaving 6 bases unmatched. This CDR3 region has 13 residues. The germline gives CDR1 SGHAT, CDR2 FQNNGV. CDR3 in DNA: TGTGCCAGCAGCTCTCGATCAGGGGGGACCCAGTACTTC. It is translated as CASSSRSGGTQYF.

This clone was counted a single time. The rearrangement uses TRBV5-4 and TRBJ1-1; TRBD1 matches 11 bases. CDR1 and CDR2 (germline): SGHNT, YYREEE (reference sequence). The CDR3 is made up of 17 amino acids. V dropped 4 bases and J dropped 9; count of bases not matched to a gene: 17. This CDR3 reads CASSPGKKDRGRIKAFF. CDR3 DNA: TGTGCCAGCAGCCCCGGGAAAAAGGACAGGGGGCGGATTAAAGCTTTCTTT.

This clone turned up a few times. This same CDR3 is encoded by further DNA sequences in the sample. The chain is built from TRBV28 and TRBJ1-4; D might be TRBD1 (6 bases). CDR1 MDHEN and CDR2 SYDVKM come from the germline V gene. The CDR3 length is 13 residues. V dropped 2 bases and J dropped 8 bases, with 9 bases sitting between them. The CDR3 region is CASSLGGGEKLFF. CDR3 bases: TGTGCCAGCAGTTTAGGGGGCGGCGAAAAACTGTTTTTT.

The chain recombines TRBV5-1 with TRBJ1-1; D gene unclear. With 0 bases removed from V and 3 bases from J, the gap between germline ends came to 9 bases. Germline values: CDR1 SGHRS, CDR2 YFSETQ. There are 14 residues in the CDR3. The CDR3 reads CASSLGLLYTEAFF. DNA for the CDR3: TGCGCCAGCAGCTTGGGGCTTTTGTACACTGAAGCTTTCTTT. Full variable domain (rest looked up from reference TRBV5-1 and TRBJ1-1): KAGVTQTPRYLIKTRGQQVTLSCSPISGHRSVSWYQQTPGQGLQFLFEYFSETQRNKGNFPGRFSGRQFSNSRSEMNVSTLELGDSALYLCASSLGLLYTEAFFGQGTRLTVV.

The gene calls are TRBV5-1 and TRBJ2-3; possible D gene TRBD2, 6 bases. The germline V gene has CDR1 SGHRS and CDR2 YFSETQ. The CDR3 has 16 residues. The ends were cut back, 2 bases at V and 3 bases at J, with 16 bases in the middle. DNA of the CDR3: TGCGCCAGCAGCTTACTCACCGGGACTTCTACAGATACGCAGTATTTT. It specifies CASSLLTGTSTDTQYF.

This clone was seen a handful of times. The chain employs TRBV6-4 and TRBJ1-3; 7 bases fit TRBD1. This CDR3 region has 19 residues. V gave up 4 bases and J gave up 3 bases; unmatched junction bases: 18. CDR1 is MRHNA and CDR2 is SNTAGT in the germline V gene. The CDR3 loop reads CASSGGSLGEGAFGNTIYF. The CDR3 nucleotides are TGTGCCAGCAGTGGGGGGTCCTTGGGAGAGGGGGCTTTTGGAAACACCATATATTTT.

The rearrangement links TRBV19 to TRBJ2-2, with TRBD1 as a possible D gene (5 bases). Trimming took 2 bases from V and 9 from J, leaving 19 bases between them. CDR1 is LNHDA and CDR2 is SQIVND in the germline V gene (reference sequence). CDR3 length: 16 residues. This CDR3 is CASSIRQGSYDRELFF. The CDR3 nucleotides read TGTGCCAGTAGTATAAGGCAGGGATCCTATGACCGGGAGCTGTTTTTT. The full variable domain, in which reference TRBV19 and TRBJ2-2 provide the parts outside the CDR3, is DGGITQSPKYLFRKEGQNVTLSCEQNLNHDAMYWYRQDPGQGLRLIYYSQIVNDFQKGDIAEGYSVSREKKESFPLTVTSAQKNPTAFYLCASSIRQGSYDRELFFGEGSRLTVL.

This clone was seen only a few times. At one end, the junction sequence differs from germline, possibly due to a read error. V usage is TRBV4-1 and J usage is TRBJ1-6, with no clear D. The CDR3 contains 16 residues. From germline, CDR1 is MGHRA and CDR2 YSYEKL. The CDR3 loop reads CASSQEGGAYNSPLHF. Here the CDR3 DNA reads TGCGCCAGCAGTCAAGAGGGCGGGGCCTATAATTCACCCCTCCACTTT.

This clone has more than one count but fewer than ten. This chain links TRBV5-5 with TRBJ1-2; 11 nucleotides match TRBD1. Trimming took 4 bases from V and 5 from J; bases not matched to a gene: 4. Looked up from germline, CDR1 is SGHKS and CDR2 is YYEKEE (reference sequence). The CDR3 loop spans 14 amino acids. The CDR3 spells CASSAGTGGYGYTF. The CDR3 DNA reads TGTGCCAGCAGCGCCGGGACAGGGGGGTATGGCTACACCTTC. Combining the CDR3 with reference TRBV5-5 and TRBJ1-2 gives the whole variable domain DAGVTQSPTHLIKTRGQQVTLRCSPISGHKSVSWYQQVLGQGPQFIFQYYEKEERGRGNFPDRFSARQFPNYSSELNVNALLLGDSALYLCASSAGTGGYGYTFGSGTRLTVV.

This clone has just one count. The V call is TRBV5-1, the J call TRBJ1-1; tentative D call: TRBD1 (5 bases). This CDR3 is 14 amino acids long. Germline V lookup: CDR1 SGHRS, CDR2 YFSETQ. Trimming removed 4 bases at V and 1 base at J, with 11 bases between. In nucleotides, the CDR3 is TGCGCCAGCAGCACGGCCCAGGGGAACACTGAAGCTTTCTTT. Its protein is CASSTAQGNTEAFF.

V is TRBV6-5 and J is TRBJ2-4; D is uncertain. The CDR3 has 16 amino acids. Trimming left V 0 bases short and J 0 bases short, with 9 bases between. The germline V gene encodes CDR1 MNHEY and CDR2 SVGAGI. The CDR3 nucleotides are TGTGCCAGCAGTTACTCGGGCTTGTTAGCCAAAAACATTCAGTACTTC. Protein: CASSYSGLLAKNIQYF.

The chain employs TRBV4-3 and TRBJ2-2; D is possibly TRBD1 (5 bases). Deletions cut 4 bases from V and 1 base from J, with 7 bases between. The CDR3 is 14 residues long. Germline lookup yields CDR1 LGHNA and CDR2 YSLEER. The CDR3 spells CASSLGQNTGELFF. CDR3 nucleotides: TGCGCCAGCAGCCTCGGACAGAACACCGGGGAGCTGTTTTTT.

CDR3 sequence reads: CASSQGGGPTDTQYF. CDR3 in DNA: TGCGCCAGCAGCCAAGGAGGGGGCCCCACAGATACGCAGTATTTT. This rearrangement joins TRBV4-3 to TRBJ2-3, with 7 positions matching TRBD1. CDR3 size: 15 residues. The germline gives CDR1 LGHNA, CDR2 YSLEER. Trimming took 1 base from V and 2 from J; bases not matched to a gene: 3.

This clone is a singleton in its sample. The chain has TRBV19 and TRBJ2-5; 7 positions match TRBD1. V lost 3 bases and J lost 5; bases outside the gene matches: 6. Looked up from germline, CDR1 is LNHDA and CDR2 is SQIVND (reference sequence). The CDR3 runs to 14 residues. The CDR3 loop reads CASSIRGGGETQYF. CDR3 sequence (DNA): TGTGCCAGTAGTATCCGAGGGGGCGGGGAGACCCAGTACTTC.

This clone has a handful of counts. V gene TRBV6-1 combines with J gene TRBJ2-4; D is possibly TRBD2 (7 bases). Germline CDR1 and CDR2: MNHNS and SASEGT. The V gene lost 4 bases and the J gene lost 0 bases, with 13 bases spanning the gap. The CDR3 covers 16 residues. The CDR3 is CASSARGAIAKNIQYF. The CDR3 coding sequence is TGTGCCAGCAGTGCTCGGGGGGCCATAGCCAAAAACATTCAGTACTTC.

The V call is TRBV5-1, the J call TRBJ2-5, with D perhaps matching TRBD1 (7 bases). Trimming shortened V by 4 bases and J by 5 bases, and 15 bases separated the two germline ends. The CDR3 is 14 amino acids. Per germline, CDR1 SGHRS and CDR2 YFSETQ. The CDR3 nucleotides read TGCGCCAGCAGCATACAGGGGAGGTCGGAGACCCAGTACTTC. Amino acids: CASSIQGRSETQYF.

This clone was recorded once. The genes are TRBV6-5 and TRBJ1-5; D ambiguous. V was cut by 2 bases and J by 9 bases, with 11 bases left in between. CDR1 MNHEY and CDR2 SVGAGI come from the germline V gene. CDR3 length: 13 residues. CDR3 DNA sequence: TGTGCCAGCAGTTACGACACAGAGGGGCCCCAGCATTTT. It is translated as CASSYDTEGPQHF.

About this clone: This sample also contains other DNA sequences that code for the same CDR3. J is TRBJ1-4 and V is TRBV18, with 8 bases fitting TRBD1. The V and J ends lost 3 bases and 3 bases, in that order; junction bases with no gene match: 3. This CDR3 is 15 amino acids long. Germline loops: CDR1 KGHSH, CDR2 LQKENI. The CDR3 bases are TGTGCCAGCTCACCCCAGGGGGCGTCTAATGAAAAACTGTTTTTT. This translates into CASSPQGASNEKLFF.

The rearrangement uses TRBV2 and TRBJ2-1; 8 bases are a match to TRBD1. Germline lookup yields CDR1 SNHLY and CDR2 FYNNEI. Trimming cost V 3 bases and J 1 base; bases outside gene matches: 2. The CDR3 spans 15 residues. Written as DNA, the CDR3 is TGTGCCAGCAGTGAGAACAGGGGGTCCTACAATGAGCAGTTCTTC. Its protein is CASSENRGSYNEQFF.